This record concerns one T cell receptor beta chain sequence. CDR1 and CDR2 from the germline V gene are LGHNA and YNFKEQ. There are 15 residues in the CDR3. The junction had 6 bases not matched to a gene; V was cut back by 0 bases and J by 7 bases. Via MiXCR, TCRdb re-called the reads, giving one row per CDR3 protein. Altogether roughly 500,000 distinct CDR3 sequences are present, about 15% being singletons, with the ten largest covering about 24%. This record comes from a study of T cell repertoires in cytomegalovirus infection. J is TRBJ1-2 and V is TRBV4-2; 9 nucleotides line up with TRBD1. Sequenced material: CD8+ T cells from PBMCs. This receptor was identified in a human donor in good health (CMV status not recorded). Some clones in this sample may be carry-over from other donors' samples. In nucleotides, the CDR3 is TGTGCCAGCAGCCAAGATGGGGACAGGGCTGGTGGCTACACCTTC. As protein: CASSQDGDRAGGYTF.